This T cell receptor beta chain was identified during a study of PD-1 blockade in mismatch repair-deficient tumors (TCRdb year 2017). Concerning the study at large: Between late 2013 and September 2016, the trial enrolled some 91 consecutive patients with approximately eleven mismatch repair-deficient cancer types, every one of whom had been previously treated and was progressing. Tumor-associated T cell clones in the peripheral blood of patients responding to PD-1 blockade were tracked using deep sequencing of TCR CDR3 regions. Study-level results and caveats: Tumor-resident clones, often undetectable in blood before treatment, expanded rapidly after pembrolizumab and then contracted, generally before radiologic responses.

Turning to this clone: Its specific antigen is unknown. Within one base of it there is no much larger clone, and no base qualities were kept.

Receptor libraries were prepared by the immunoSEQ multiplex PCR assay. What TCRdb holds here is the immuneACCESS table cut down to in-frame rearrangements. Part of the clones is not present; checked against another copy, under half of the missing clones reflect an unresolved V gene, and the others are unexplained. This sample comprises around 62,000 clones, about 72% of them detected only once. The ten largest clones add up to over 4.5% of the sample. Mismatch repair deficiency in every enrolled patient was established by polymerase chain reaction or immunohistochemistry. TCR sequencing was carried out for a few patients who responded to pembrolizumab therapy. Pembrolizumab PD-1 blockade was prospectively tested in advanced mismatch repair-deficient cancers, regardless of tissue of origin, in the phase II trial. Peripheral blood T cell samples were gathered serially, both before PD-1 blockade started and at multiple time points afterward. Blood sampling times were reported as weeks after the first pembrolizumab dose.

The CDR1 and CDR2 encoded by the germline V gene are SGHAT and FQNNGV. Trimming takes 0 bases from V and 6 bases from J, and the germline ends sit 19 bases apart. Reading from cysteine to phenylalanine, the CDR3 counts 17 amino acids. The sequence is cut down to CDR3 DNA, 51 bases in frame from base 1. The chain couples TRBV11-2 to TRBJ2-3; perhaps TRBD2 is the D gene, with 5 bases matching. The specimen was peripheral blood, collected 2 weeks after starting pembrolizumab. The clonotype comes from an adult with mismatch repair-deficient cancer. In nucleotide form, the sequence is TGTGCCAGCAGCTTAGACGGGGTAGGCTCTCCTAGGGATACGCAGTATTTT. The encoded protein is CASSLDGVGSPRDTQYF. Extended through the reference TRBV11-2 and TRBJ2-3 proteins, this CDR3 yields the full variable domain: EAGVAQSPRYKIIEKRQSVAFWCNPISGHATLYWYQQILGQGPKLLIQFQNNGVVDDSQLPKDRFSAERLKGVDSTLKIQPAKLEDSAVYLCASSLDGVGSPRDTQYFGPGTRLTVL.